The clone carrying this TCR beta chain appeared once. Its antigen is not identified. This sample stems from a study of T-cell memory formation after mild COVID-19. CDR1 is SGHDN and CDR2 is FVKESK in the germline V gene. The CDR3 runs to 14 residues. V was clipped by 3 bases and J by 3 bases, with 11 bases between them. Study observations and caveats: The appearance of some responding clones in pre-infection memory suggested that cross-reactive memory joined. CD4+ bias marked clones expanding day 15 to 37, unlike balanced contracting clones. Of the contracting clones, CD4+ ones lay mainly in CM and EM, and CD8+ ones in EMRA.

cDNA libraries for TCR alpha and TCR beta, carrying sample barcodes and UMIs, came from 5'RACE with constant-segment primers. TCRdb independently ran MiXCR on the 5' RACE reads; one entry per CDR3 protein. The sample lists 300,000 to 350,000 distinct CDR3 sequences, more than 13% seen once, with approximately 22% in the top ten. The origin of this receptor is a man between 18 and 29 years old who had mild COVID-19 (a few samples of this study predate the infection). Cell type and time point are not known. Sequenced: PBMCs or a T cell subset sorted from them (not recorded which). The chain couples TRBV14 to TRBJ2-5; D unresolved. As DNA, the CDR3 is TGTGCCAGCAGCCAGGTCCAGCGAGAAGAGACCCAGTACTTC. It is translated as CASSQVQREETQYF.